The 11 T cell receptor beta chains in this list originate from one sample, sequenced in a study of Ad26.COV2.S vaccination and SARS-CoV-2 variants. The repertoire was sequenced with immunoSEQ multiplex PCR; TCRdb's copy has only in-frame clones and lacks some. The table shows 300,000 to 400,000 clones, with roughly 91% occurring only once. Treatment defined: around 19 received Ad26.COV2.S at low or high dose, single or two shots; about 5 received placebo; per-sample allocation not given. The samples were gathered on day 63 after the first injection of vaccine or placebo. Sample: peripheral blood, taken in a trial of Ad26.COV2.S vaccine versus placebo. The receptors were gathered from a person between 18 and 59 years old who received the Ad26.COV2.S COVID-19 vaccine or a placebo.

The chain has TRBV10-3 and TRBJ1-2; the D is unclear. V was shortened by 0 bases and J by 8 bases, with 7 bases between the two germline ends. CDR1 and CDR2 from the germline V gene are ENHRY and SYGVKD. The CDR3 totals 12 residues. CDR3 sequence reads: CAISESVDGYTF. The CDR3 DNA is TGTGCCATCAGTGAGTCGGTTGACGGCTACACCTTC.

The chain combines TRBV6-5 with TRBJ1-5; 8 bases align to TRBD1. The germline V gene encodes CDR1 MNHEY and CDR2 SVGAGI. The CDR3 runs to 15 residues. The V segment lost 5 bases and the J segment 1 base; nucleotides outside the gene matches: 4. The CDR3 bases are TGTGCCAGCAGTCACCGGACAGGGAGCAATCAGCCCCAGCATTTT. It codes for CASSHRTGSNQPQHF.

V and J are TRBV5-8 and TRBJ1-3; D gene uncertain. The CDR3 loop spans 12 amino acids. Germline assignment: CDR1 SGHTS and CDR2 YDEGEE. Trimming cost V 7 bases and J 4 bases, with 9 bases left between them. The CDR3 protein is CASALPGNTIYF. The CDR3 DNA sequence: TGTGCCAGCGCACTGCCCGGAAACACCATATATTTT.

The V call is TRBV5-4, the J call TRBJ2-7, with 9 bases lining up with TRBD1. The CDR3 sequence is 14 residues long. J lost 5 bases, V lost 4 bases, and 7 bases had no gene match. CDR1 is SGHNT, CDR2 YYREEE, per germline (reference sequence). CDR3: CASSPGTGRHEQYF. CDR3 DNA: TGTGCCAGCAGCCCCGGGACAGGGCGGCACGAGCAGTACTTC.

This clone has just one count. The chain links TRBV4-2 to TRBJ1-6; no clear D gene. V lost 1 base to trimming and J lost 7 bases, with 14 bases between them. The CDR3 spans 16 residues. The germline V gene has CDR1 LGHNA and CDR2 YNFKEQ. Here the CDR3 DNA reads TGTGCCAGCAGCCAAGTTGAACAGCAATCGAATTCACCCCTCCACTTT. Protein: CASSQVEQQSNSPLHF.

The chain combines TRBV6-2 or TRBV6-3 with TRBJ1-2; D is unclear. Germline V CDR1 and CDR2: MNHEY, SVGEGT. Trimming stripped 2 bases from V and 6 bases from J, with 7 bases between. The CDR3 consists of 12 residues. In DNA form, the CDR3 reads TGTGCCAGCAGTTACGGTGGACATGGCTACACCTTC. Translating gives CASSYGGHGYTF.

The chain carries TRBV18 and TRBJ1-6; D might be TRBD1 (6 bases). The CDR3 spans 15 residues. Per the germline V gene, CDR1 is KGHSH and CDR2 is LQKENI. Trimming cost V 3 bases and J 9 bases, with 15 bases left between them. The CDR3 protein is CASSPRTAESSPLHF. The CDR3 region has the DNA TGTGCCAGCTCACCCCGGACAGCCGAGTCTTCACCCCTCCACTTT.

The rearrangement joins TRBV7-4 to TRBJ2-7; perhaps TRBD1 as D (6 bases). Trimming took 5 bases from V and 1 from J, leaving 21 bases between them. CDR1 is SGHVT, CDR2 SQSDAQ, per germline. The CDR3 covers 17 residues. Here the CDR3 reads CASSPPTVDRLSYEQYF. Written as DNA, the CDR3 is TGTGCCAGCAGCCCACCCACCGTGGACAGACTATCCTACGAGCAGTACTTC.

The V call is TRBV6-5, the J call TRBJ2-7, with D tentatively TRBD1 (6 bases). This CDR3 region has 15 residues. Germline V gene data show CDR1 as MNHEY and CDR2 as SVGAGI. V dropped 6 bases and J dropped 0 bases, with 15 bases sitting between them. The CDR3 loop is CASSPMDSYSYEQYF. For the CDR3, the DNA is TGTGCCAGCAGCCCCATGGACAGCTACTCCTACGAGCAGTACTTC.

The V and J genes are TRBV19 and TRBJ1-2; a possible D gene is TRBD1 (6 bases). Germline-derived CDR1 and CDR2 are LNHDA and SQIVND (reference sequence). V lost 4 bases, J lost 1 base, and 19 bases lay in between. The CDR3 contains 17 residues. CDR3 loop: CASSSLFWTVFNYGYTF. The CDR3 bases are TGTGCCAGTAGTAGTCTATTTTGGACAGTATTTAACTATGGCTACACCTTC.

The rearrangement links TRBV30 to TRBJ2-1, with 7 bases fitting TRBD2. The CDR3 extends over 12 amino acids. The V segment lost 7 bases and the J segment 5 bases; nucleotides outside the gene matches: 5. Per the germline V gene, CDR1 is GTSNPN and CDR2 is SVGIG (reference sequence). The CDR3 spells CASWGTNNEQFF. The CDR3 DNA reads as TGTGCCTCATGGGGGACTAACAATGAGCAGTTCTTC.